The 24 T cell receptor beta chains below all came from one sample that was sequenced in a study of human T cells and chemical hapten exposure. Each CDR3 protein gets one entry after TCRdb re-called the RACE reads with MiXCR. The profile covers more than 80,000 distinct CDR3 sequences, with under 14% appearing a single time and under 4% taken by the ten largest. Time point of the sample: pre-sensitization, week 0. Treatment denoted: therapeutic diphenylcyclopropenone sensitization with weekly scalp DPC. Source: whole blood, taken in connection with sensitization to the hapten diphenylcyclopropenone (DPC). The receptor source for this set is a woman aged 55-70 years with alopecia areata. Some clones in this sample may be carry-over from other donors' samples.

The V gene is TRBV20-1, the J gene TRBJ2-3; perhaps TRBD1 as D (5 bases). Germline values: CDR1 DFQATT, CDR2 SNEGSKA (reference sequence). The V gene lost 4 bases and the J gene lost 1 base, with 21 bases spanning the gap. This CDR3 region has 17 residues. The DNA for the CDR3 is TGCAGTGCTAAACGACGGACATCATCGTGGGGCACAGATACGCAGTATTTT. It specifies CSAKRRTSSWGTDTQYF.

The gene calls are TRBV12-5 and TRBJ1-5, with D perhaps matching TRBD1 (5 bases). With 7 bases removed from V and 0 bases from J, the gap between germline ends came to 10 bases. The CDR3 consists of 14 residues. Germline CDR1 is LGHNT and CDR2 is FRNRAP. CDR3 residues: CASVGDHSNQPQHF. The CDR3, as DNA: TGTGCTAGTGTGGGGGATCATAGCAATCAGCCCCAGCATTTT.

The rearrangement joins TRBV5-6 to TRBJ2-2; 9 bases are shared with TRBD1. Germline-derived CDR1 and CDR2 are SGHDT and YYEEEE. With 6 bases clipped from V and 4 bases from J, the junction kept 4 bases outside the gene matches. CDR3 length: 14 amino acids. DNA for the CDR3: TGTGCCAGCAAAACGGGACAGGGCACCGGGGAGCTGTTTTTT. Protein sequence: CASKTGQGTGELFF.

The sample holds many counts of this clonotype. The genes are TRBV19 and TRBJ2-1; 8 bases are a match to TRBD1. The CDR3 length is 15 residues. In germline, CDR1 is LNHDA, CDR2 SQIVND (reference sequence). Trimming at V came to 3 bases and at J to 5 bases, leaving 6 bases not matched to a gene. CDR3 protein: CASSMGQVRNNEQFF. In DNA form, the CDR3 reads TGTGCCAGTAGTATGGGACAGGTTCGGAACAATGAGCAGTTCTTC.

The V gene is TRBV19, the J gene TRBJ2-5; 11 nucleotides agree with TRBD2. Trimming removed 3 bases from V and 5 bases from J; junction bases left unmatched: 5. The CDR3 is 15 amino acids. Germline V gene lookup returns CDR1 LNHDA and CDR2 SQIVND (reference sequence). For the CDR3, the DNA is TGTGCCAGTAGTATGCTAGCGGGGGGCCGGGAGACCCAGTACTTC. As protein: CASSMLAGGRETQYF.

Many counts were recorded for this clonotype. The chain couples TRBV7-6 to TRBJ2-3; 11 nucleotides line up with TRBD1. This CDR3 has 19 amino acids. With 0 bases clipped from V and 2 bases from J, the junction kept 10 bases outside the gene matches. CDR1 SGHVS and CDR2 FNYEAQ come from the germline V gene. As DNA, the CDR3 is TGTGCCAGCAGCTTAGCTACACCGTCCGGACAGGGGGCCACAGATACGCAGTATTTT. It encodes CASSLATPSGQGATDTQYF.

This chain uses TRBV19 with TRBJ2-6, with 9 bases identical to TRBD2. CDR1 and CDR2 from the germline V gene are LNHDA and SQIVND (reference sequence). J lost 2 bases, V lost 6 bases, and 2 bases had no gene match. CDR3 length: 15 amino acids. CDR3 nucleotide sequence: TGTGCCAGTAGCTTAGCGGGAGCTGGGGCCAACGTCCTGACTTTC. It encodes CASSLAGAGANVLTF.

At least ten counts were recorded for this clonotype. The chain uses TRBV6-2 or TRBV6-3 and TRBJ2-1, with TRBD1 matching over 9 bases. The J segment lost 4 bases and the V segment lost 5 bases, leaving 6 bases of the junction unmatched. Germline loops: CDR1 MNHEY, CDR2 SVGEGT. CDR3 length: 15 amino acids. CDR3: CASSEQGAAYNEQFF. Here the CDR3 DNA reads TGTGCCAGCAGTGAACAGGGGGCGGCTTACAATGAGCAGTTCTTC.

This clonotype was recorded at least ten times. CDR3 protein: CSVVVNVDSPLHF. The CDR3 nucleotides read TGCAGCGTTGTGGTGAATGTTGATTCACCCCTCCACTTT. J is TRBJ1-6 and V is TRBV29-1, with no clear D. This CDR3 contains 13 residues. Germline lookup yields CDR1 SQVTM and CDR2 ANQGSEA. V dropped 4 bases and J dropped 8 bases, with 12 bases sitting between them.

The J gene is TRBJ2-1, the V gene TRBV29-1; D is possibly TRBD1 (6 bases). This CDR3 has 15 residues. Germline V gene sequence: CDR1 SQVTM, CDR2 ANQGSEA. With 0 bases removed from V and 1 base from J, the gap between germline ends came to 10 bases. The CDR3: CSVEDLQGSYNEQFF. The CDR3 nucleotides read TGCAGCGTTGAAGATCTACAGGGATCCTACAATGAGCAGTTCTTC.

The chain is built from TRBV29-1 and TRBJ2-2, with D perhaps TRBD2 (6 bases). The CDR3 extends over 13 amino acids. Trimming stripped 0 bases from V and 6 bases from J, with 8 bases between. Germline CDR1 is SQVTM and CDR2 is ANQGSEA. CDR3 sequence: CSVEEWRAGELFF. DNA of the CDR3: TGCAGCGTTGAAGAGTGGAGGGCCGGGGAGCTGTTTTTT.

CDR3 protein: CASSDWERDDNEQFF. As DNA, the CDR3 is TGTGCCAGCAGTGACTGGGAAAGGGATGACAATGAGCAGTTCTTC. The chain has TRBV25-1 and TRBJ2-1, with unresolved D. This CDR3 comprises 15 residues. Germline CDR1 reads MGHDK; CDR2 reads SYGVNS. V lost 3 bases, J lost 5 bases, and 14 bases lay in between.

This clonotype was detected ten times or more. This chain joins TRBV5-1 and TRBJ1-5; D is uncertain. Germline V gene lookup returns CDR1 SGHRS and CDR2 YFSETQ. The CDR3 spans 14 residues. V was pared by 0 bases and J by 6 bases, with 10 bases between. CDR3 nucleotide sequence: TGCGCCAGCAGCTTGGACTCCTTGGCTCAGCCCCAGCATTTT. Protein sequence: CASSLDSLAQPQHF.

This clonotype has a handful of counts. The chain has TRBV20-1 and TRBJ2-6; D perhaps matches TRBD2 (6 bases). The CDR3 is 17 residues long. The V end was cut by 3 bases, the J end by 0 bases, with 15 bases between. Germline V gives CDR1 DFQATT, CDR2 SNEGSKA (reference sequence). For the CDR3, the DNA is TGCAGTGCTAGTGGAGGGTTTGGTCACTCTGGGGCCAACGTCCTGACTTTC. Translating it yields CSASGGFGHSGANVLTF.

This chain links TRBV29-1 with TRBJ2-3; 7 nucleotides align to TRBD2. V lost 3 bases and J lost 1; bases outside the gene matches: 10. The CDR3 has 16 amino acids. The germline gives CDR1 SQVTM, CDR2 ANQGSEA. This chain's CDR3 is CSVDGYLGGGTDTQYF. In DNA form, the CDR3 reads TGCAGCGTTGATGGGTATTTGGGAGGGGGCACAGATACGCAGTATTTT.

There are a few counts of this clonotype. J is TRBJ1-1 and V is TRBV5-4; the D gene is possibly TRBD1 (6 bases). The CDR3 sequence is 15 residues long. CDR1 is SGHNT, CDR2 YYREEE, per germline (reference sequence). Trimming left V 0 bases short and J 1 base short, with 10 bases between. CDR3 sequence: CASSLDHRENTEAFF. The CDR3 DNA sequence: TGTGCCAGCAGCTTGGACCACAGGGAGAACACTGAAGCTTTCTTT.

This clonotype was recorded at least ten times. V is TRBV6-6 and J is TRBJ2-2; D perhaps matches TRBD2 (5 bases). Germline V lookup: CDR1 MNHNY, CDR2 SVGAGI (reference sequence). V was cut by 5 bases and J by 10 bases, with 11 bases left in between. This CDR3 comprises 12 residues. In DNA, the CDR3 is TGTGCCAGCAGTACAATTAGCGAGGAGCTGTTTTTT. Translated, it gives CASSTISEELFF.

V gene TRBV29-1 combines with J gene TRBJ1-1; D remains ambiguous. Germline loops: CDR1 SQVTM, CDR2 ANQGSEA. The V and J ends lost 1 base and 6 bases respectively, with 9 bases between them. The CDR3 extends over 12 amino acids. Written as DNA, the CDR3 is TGCAGCGTTGAAGCGACCCGGCCTGAAGCTTTCTTT. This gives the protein CSVEATRPEAFF.

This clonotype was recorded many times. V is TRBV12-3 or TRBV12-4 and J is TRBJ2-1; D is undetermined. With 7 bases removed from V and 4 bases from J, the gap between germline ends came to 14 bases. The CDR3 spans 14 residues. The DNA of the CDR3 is TGTGCCAGCACCAGTTTAGATAATTACAATGAGCAGTTCTTC. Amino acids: CASTSLDNYNEQFF.

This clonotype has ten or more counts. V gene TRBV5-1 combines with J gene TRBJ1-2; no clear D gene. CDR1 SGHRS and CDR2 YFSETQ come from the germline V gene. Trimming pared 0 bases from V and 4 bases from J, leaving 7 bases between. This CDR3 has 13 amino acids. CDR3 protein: CASSLGGSYGYTF. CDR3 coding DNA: TGCGCCAGCAGCTTGGGAGGCAGCTATGGCTACACCTTC.

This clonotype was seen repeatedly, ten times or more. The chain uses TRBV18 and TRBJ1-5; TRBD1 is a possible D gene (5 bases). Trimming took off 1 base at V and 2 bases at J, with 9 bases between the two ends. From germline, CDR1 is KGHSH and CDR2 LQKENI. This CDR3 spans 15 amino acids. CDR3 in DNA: TGTGCCAGCTCACCACGGCAGGGCCGCAATCAGCCCCAGCATTTT. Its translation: CASSPRQGRNQPQHF.

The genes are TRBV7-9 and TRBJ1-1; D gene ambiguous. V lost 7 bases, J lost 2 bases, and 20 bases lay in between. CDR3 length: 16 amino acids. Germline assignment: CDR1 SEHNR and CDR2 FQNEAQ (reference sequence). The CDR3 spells CASTDVGSRGNTEAFF. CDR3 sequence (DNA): TGTGCCAGCACCGATGTGGGGAGCAGAGGAAACACTGAAGCTTTCTTT.

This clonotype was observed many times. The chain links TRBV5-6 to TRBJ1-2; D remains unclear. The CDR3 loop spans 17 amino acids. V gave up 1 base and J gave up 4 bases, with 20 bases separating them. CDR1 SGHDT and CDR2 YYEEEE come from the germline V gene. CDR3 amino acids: CASSLLDSLQRTYGYTF. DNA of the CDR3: TGTGCCAGCAGCTTGTTGGATTCTTTACAGCGAACCTATGGCTACACCTTC.

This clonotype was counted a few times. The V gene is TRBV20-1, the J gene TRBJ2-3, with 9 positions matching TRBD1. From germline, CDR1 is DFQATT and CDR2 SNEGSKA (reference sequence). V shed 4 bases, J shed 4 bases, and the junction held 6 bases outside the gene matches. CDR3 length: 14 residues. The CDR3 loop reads CSAKGTGWADTQYF. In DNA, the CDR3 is TGCAGTGCTAAAGGGACAGGGTGGGCAGATACGCAGTATTTT.